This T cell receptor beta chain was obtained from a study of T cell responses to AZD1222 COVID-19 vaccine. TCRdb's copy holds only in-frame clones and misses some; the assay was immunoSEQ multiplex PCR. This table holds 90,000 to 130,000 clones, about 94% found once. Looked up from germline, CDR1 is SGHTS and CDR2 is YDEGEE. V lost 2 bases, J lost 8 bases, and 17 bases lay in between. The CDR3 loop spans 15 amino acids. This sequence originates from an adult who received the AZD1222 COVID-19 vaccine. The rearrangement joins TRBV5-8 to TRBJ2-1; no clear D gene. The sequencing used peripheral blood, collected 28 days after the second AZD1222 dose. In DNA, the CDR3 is TGTGCCAGCAGCTTCGGCCAGGTAACTGTAGATGAGCAGTTCTTC. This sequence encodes CASSFGQVTVDEQFF. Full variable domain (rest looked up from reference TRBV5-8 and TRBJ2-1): EAGVTQSPTHLIKTRGQQATLRCSPISGHTSVYWYQQALGLGLQFLLWYDEGEERNRGNFPPRFSGRQFPNYSSELNVNALELEDSALYLCASSFGQVTVDEQFFGPGTRLTVL.